Below are 24 T cell receptor beta chains sequenced from a single sample in a study of blood T cells in healthy people across ages. The second PCR ran about 6 to 12 cycles with a sample-barcoded 5' primer and J-beta primers. TCRdb reprocessed the 5' RACE reads with MiXCR, giving one entry per CDR3 protein. The table lists 500,000 to 650,000 distinct CDR3 sequences, roughly a quarter of them singletons. This sample was shared with a second study, whose subject was T cells of mothers and their children.

Sequenced input: blood. All receptors come from a boy aged 2-15 years in good health.

J is TRBJ2-5 and V is TRBV19; D gene uncertain. The germline V and J ends were trimmed by 3 bases and 5 bases, with 7 bases remaining between them. Germline V gene sequence: CDR1 LNHDA, CDR2 SQIVND (reference sequence). The CDR3 contains 12 residues. In DNA, the CDR3 is TGTGCCAGTAGTATTTCCCGGGAGACCCAGTACTTC. It codes for CASSISRETQYF. The whole variable domain, remainder taken from reference TRBV19 and TRBJ2-5, is DGGITQSPKYLFRKEGQNVTLSCEQNLNHDAMYWYRQDPGQGLRLIYYSQIVNDFQKGDIAEGYSVSREKKESFPLTVTSAQKNPTAFYLCASSISRETQYFGPGTRLLVL.

This clonotype was counted between two and nine times. This chain connects TRBV28 to TRBJ2-5; D perhaps matches TRBD2 (5 bases). CDR3 length: 15 residues. The germline V gene has CDR1 MDHEN and CDR2 SYDVKM. V was pared by 2 bases and J by 2 bases, with 12 bases between. The CDR3 DNA reads as TGTGCCAGCAGTTTAACGCGGGCCATGCAAGAGACCCAGTACTTC. This sequence encodes CASSLTRAMQETQYF.

The chain uses TRBV6-5 and TRBJ2-2, with D possibly matching TRBD1 (7 bases). CDR3 length: 17 residues. The V end lost 2 bases, the J end lost 6 bases, and 19 bases lay between the germline ends. The germline V gene encodes CDR1 MNHEY and CDR2 SVGAGI. The CDR3 nucleotides read TGTGCCAGCAGTTACCGCCAAGGGCGGGACAGATCCGGGGAGCTGTTTTTT. Amino acid sequence: CASSYRQGRDRSGELFF.

CDR3 in amino acids: CSARRPFGYEQYF. For the CDR3, the DNA is TGCAGTGCTAGGCGGCCATTCGGCTATGAGCAGTACTTC. The chain links TRBV20-1 to TRBJ2-7; no reliable D call. Germline CDR1 DFQATT, CDR2 SNEGSKA (reference sequence). V was trimmed by 3 bases and J by 7 bases, leaving 16 bases between them. The length of the CDR3 is 13 residues.

The V gene is TRBV10-2, the J gene TRBJ2-4, with a tentative D call TRBD2 (6 bases). Trimming stripped 0 bases from V and 8 bases from J, with 11 bases between. The CDR3 contains 14 residues. Germline values: CDR1 WSHSY, CDR2 SAAADI. DNA for the CDR3: TGCGCCAGCAGTGAGTCCTTGGCGGGGTACATTCAGTACTTC. Amino acid sequence: CASSESLAGYIQYF.

The sample holds a few counts of this clonotype. The chain is built from TRBV5-1 and TRBJ2-5; the D is unclear. The DNA end favors TRBJ2-1, so the J call may be wrong. This CDR3 region has 16 residues. The germline V gene encodes CDR1 SGHRS and CDR2 YFSETQ. Written as DNA, the CDR3 is TGCGCCAGCAGCTTGGCTAGGGCTAGATCATACAATGAGCAGTTCTTC. It specifies CASSLARARSYNEQFF.

V usage is TRBV20-1 and J usage is TRBJ2-1; 9 positions match TRBD2. Germline V gene data show CDR1 as DFQATT and CDR2 as SNEGSKA (reference sequence). Trimming took 6 bases from V and 10 from J; bases not matched to a gene: 4. This CDR3 contains 11 residues. The CDR3 loop is CSALAGREQFF. CDR3 bases: TGCAGTGCCCTAGCGGGACGCGAGCAGTTCTTC.

The J gene is TRBJ2-7, the V gene TRBV29-1; 9 nucleotides line up with TRBD1. This CDR3 has 15 residues. Germline V gene data show CDR1 as SQVTM and CDR2 as ANQGSEA. Trimming took 6 bases from V and 0 from J; bases not matched to a gene: 9. DNA of the CDR3: TGCAGCGTACCGACCGGGACAGGGTGCTCCTACGAGCAGTACTTC. It yields the protein CSVPTGTGCSYEQYF.

This sequence joins TRBV6-6 and TRBJ1-3, with TRBD1 matching 8 bases. The CDR3 length is 18 residues. CDR1 and CDR2 from the germline V gene are MNHNY and SVGAGI (reference sequence). With 4 bases clipped from V and 0 bases from J, the junction kept 11 bases outside the gene matches. The CDR3 bases are TGTGCCAGCAGTTCCCCTTCTTGGACAGGGAGCTCTGGAAACACCATATATTTT. Translating it yields CASSSPSWTGSSGNTIYF.

V is TRBV30 and J is TRBJ2-7; no reliable D call. The V end lost 1 base, the J end lost 3 bases, and 10 bases lay between the germline ends. CDR3 size: 13 residues. CDR1 GTSNPN and CDR2 SVGIG come from the germline V gene (reference sequence). Written as DNA, the CDR3 is TGTGCCTGGAGTGCAGGAGTCGGCTACGAGCAGTACTTC. Amino acid sequence: CAWSAGVGYEQYF.

This clonotype was seen just once. The chain is built from TRBV12-3 or TRBV12-4 and TRBJ1-3; D possibly corresponds to TRBD1 (5 bases). CDR3 length equals 15 residues. Deletions cut 6 bases from V and 0 bases from J, with 12 bases between. The CDR3 spells CASRFTGRSGNTIYF. The CDR3 coding sequence is TGTGCCAGCAGATTTACGGGACGCTCTGGAAACACCATATATTTT.

The chain joins TRBV6-2 or TRBV6-3 to TRBJ2-1; TRBD2 matches at 11 bases. Germline CDR1 MNHEY, CDR2 SVGEGT. J was trimmed by 4 bases and V by 5 bases; bases with no gene match: 13. This CDR3 region has 18 residues. The CDR3 loop is CASSGPLAGGPTYNEQFF. The CDR3 DNA reads as TGTGCCAGCAGTGGCCCCTTAGCGGGAGGGCCAACGTACAATGAGCAGTTCTTC.

The chain combines TRBV19 with TRBJ1-3; 7 bases agree with TRBD1. V lost 3 bases and J lost 0; bases outside the gene matches: 2. This CDR3 has 15 residues. From germline, CDR1 is LNHDA and CDR2 SQIVND (reference sequence). CDR3 DNA: TGTGCCAGTAGTATGGGACAGAGCTCTGGAAACACCATATATTTT. Translating gives CASSMGQSSGNTIYF.

The chain combines TRBV3-1 with TRBJ2-4; TRBD1 aligns across 10 bases. CDR3 size: 14 residues. V was clipped by 3 bases and J by 8 bases; unmatched bases: 4. Germline lookup yields CDR1 LGHDT and CDR2 YNNKEL (reference sequence). The CDR3 sequence is CASSHRQGADIQYF. The CDR3 DNA follows: TGTGCCAGCAGCCACAGACAGGGGGCCGACATTCAGTACTTC.

The table lists this clonotype with many counts. V and J are TRBV12-3 or TRBV12-4 and TRBJ2-7; 7 bases map to TRBD2. The CDR3 loop spans 14 amino acids. Losses at the gene ends were 5 bases for V and 2 bases for J; bases not matched to a gene: 6. This chain's CDR3 is CASSVGLGAYEQYF. The DNA of the CDR3 is TGTGCCAGCAGTGTAGGACTAGGAGCCTACGAGCAGTACTTC.

This rearrangement joins TRBV6-5 to TRBJ2-1; D is unclear. Trimming removed 0 bases at V and 0 bases at J, with 9 bases between. Looked up from germline, CDR1 is MNHEY and CDR2 is SVGAGI. This CDR3 has 16 amino acids. Written as DNA, the CDR3 is TGTGCCAGCAGTTACTCTAGCAGTAGCTCCTACAATGAGCAGTTCTTC. This gives the protein CASSYSSSSSYNEQFF.

A single count supports this clonotype. This chain connects TRBV10-3 to TRBJ1-6; 7 bases line up with TRBD1. The CDR3 is made up of 15 amino acids. Germline CDR1 reads ENHRY; CDR2 reads SYGVKD. The V and J ends lost 1 base and 8 bases, in that order; junction bases with no gene match: 5. CDR3 in amino acids: CAISEYTGADSPLHF. Written as DNA, the CDR3 is TGTGCCATCAGTGAGTACACAGGGGCTGATTCACCCCTCCACTTT.

This clonotype was counted between two and nine times. The J gene is TRBJ2-1, the V gene TRBV10-3; no clear D. The germline V gene encodes CDR1 ENHRY and CDR2 SYGVKD. There are 14 residues in the CDR3. Trimming cost V 6 bases and J 4 bases, with 13 bases left between them. CDR3 amino acids: CAISARLHYNEQFF. DNA for the CDR3: TGTGCCATCAGCGCTAGGCTCCATTACAATGAGCAGTTCTTC.

This chain connects TRBV7-9 to TRBJ2-7; TRBD1 might be the D (5 bases). TRBJ1-2 explains the end of the DNA better; the J call may be wrong. Germline CDR1 SEHNR, CDR2 FQNEAQ (reference sequence). This CDR3 is built from 18 residues. In DNA, the CDR3 is TGTGCCAGCAGCTTAGCCCCAACGAGGACTGGGGGAAATTATGGCTACACCTTC. Translation gives CASSLAPTRTGGNYGYTF.

Notes on this clonotype: Germline and junction disagree at one end, which may indicate a read error. This sequence joins TRBV7-2 and TRBJ2-3; 7 bases fit TRBD2. Germline values: CDR1 SGHTA, CDR2 FQGNSA. The CDR3 spans 14 residues. CDR3 nucleotide sequence: TGTGCCAGCCGAGCGGGAAATTCCGCAGATGCGCAGTATTTT. Translated: CASRAGNSADAQYF.

The chain couples TRBV15 to TRBJ2-5; D is unresolved. Germline V gives CDR1 LNHNV, CDR2 YYDKDF (reference sequence). The germline V and J ends were trimmed by 3 bases and 3 bases, with 17 bases remaining between them. The CDR3 length is 16 residues. CDR3 DNA: TGTGCCACCAGCAGGGAAGCGATAAGTTGGGAAGAGACCCAGTACTTC. Its translation: CATSREAISWEETQYF.

In its sample, this clonotype was seen a few times. One end of the junction fails to match germline, which may point to a read error. The chain is built from TRBV7-9 and TRBJ2-5; possibly TRBD1 or TRBD2 for D (5 bases each). This CDR3 has 14 residues. In germline, CDR1 is SEHNR, CDR2 FQNEAQ (reference sequence). Written as DNA, the CDR3 is TGTGCCAGCGGCTTTAGGGGAGTCCAAGAGACCCAGTACTTC. Its translation: CASGFRGVQETQYF.

This clonotype was seen a few times. This sequence joins TRBV7-2 and TRBJ1-2, with D perhaps TRBD1 (5 bases). Trimming took 5 bases from V and 5 from J, leaving 15 bases between them. Germline CDR1 SGHTA, CDR2 FQGNSA. The CDR3 runs 14 residues. This CDR3 reads CASSLRDGLYGYTF. The CDR3 DNA sequence: TGTGCCAGCAGCCTACGGGACGGATTGTATGGCTACACCTTC.

This clonotype was seen only a few times. The chain recombines TRBV6-4 with TRBJ2-1; 8 nucleotides agree with TRBD1. The CDR3 loop spans 14 amino acids. CDR1 is MRHNA and CDR2 is SNTAGT in the germline V gene. The V segment lost 6 bases and the J segment 8 bases; nucleotides outside the gene matches: 9. The CDR3 reads CASSEGTGSDEQFF. The CDR3 DNA follows: TGTGCCAGCAGCGAAGGGACAGGTTCGGATGAGCAGTTCTTC.